The 13 T cell receptor beta chains reported below all come from one sample, sequenced in a study of cytomegalovirus exposure and HLA in healthy donors. In the PCR, 60 Vbeta and 13 Jbeta primers were used. TCRdb keeps only in-frame clones here, not all; method: immunoSEQ multiplex PCR. The repertoire holds fewer than 200,000 clones, with 12% as singletons. Sequences were obtained from PBMCs. These receptors originate from a man aged 50-60 years in good health and CMV-seropositive.

This clone was seen only a few times. The V gene is TRBV2, the J gene TRBJ1-4, with TRBD1 matching over 9 bases. Germline loops: CDR1 SNHLY, CDR2 FYNNEI. After removal of 6 bases from V and 5 bases from J, the junction contained 7 bases not matched to a gene. This CDR3 comprises 15 residues. Here the CDR3 reads CASRADRGKNEKLFF. The CDR3 DNA reads as TGTGCCAGCAGGGCAGACAGGGGGAAAAATGAAAAACTGTTTTTT.

The rearrangement links TRBV6-6 to TRBJ2-5; D not resolved. The V end was cut by 4 bases, the J end by 3 bases, with 6 bases between. The CDR3 contains 12 residues. CDR1 and CDR2 from the germline V gene are MNHNY and SVGAGI (reference sequence). The CDR3 sequence is CASSLLKETQYF. Written as DNA, the CDR3 is TGTGCCAGCAGTTTACTAAAAGAGACCCAGTACTTC.

This clone was detected a few times. The chain joins TRBV7-8 to TRBJ2-3; D possibly corresponds to TRBD2 (5 bases). The CDR3 is 15 residues long. V was cut by 10 bases and J by 2 bases, with 19 bases left in between. Looked up from germline, CDR1 is SGHVS and CDR2 is FQNEAQ. The CDR3 DNA reads TGTGCCACACAGACTCGGGAACTCTTCACAGATACGCAGTATTTT. This translates into CATQTRELFTDTQYF.

The V gene is TRBV4-3, the J gene TRBJ2-1; a possible D gene is TRBD2 (5 bases). The CDR3 is 14 residues long. CDR1 and CDR2 (germline): LGHNA, YSLEER. Trimming shortened V by 2 bases and J by 8 bases, and 13 bases separated the two germline ends. The DNA of the CDR3 is TGCGCCAGCAGCCAATCGGGAAAGGGCGATGAGCAGTTCTTC. It yields the protein CASSQSGKGDEQFF.

This clone was counted between two and nine times. The chain has TRBV5-6 and TRBJ2-7, with 8 bases aligning to TRBD1. CDR3 length: 14 residues. CDR1 is SGHDT and CDR2 is YYEEEE in the germline V gene. V lost 1 base and J lost 1; bases outside the gene matches: 1. The CDR3 is CASSLNRGSYEQYV. CDR3 nucleotides: TGTGCCAGCAGCTTGAACAGGGGGTCCTACGAGCAGTACGTC.

This clone has only a few counts. The CDR3 loop is CSVSLTDEQFF. For the CDR3, the DNA is TGCAGCGTTTCCCTGACAGATGAGCAGTTCTTC. This sequence joins TRBV29-1 and TRBJ2-1, with D maybe TRBD1 (5 bases). CDR1 SQVTM and CDR2 ANQGSEA come from the germline V gene. The CDR3 has 11 amino acids. V lost 5 bases and J 8 bases, leaving 10 bases between the germline ends.

The rearrangement links TRBV5-4 to TRBJ1-4; D unresolved. This CDR3 is 14 amino acids long. Germline V CDR1 and CDR2: SGHNT, YYREEE (reference sequence). Trimming shortened V by 2 bases and J by 5 bases, and 10 bases separated the two germline ends. CDR3 DNA: TGTGCCAGCAGCTTTGGCGGTGGGAATGAAAAACTGTTTTTT. Translation gives CASSFGGGNEKLFF.

This chain joins TRBV11-3 and TRBJ2-5; 13 nucleotides align to TRBD2. Germline loops: CDR1 SGHNT, CDR2 YENEEA. Trimming at V came to 5 bases and at J to 2 bases, leaving 8 bases not matched to a gene. This CDR3 is 17 amino acids long. The CDR3 loop reads CASSPGTSGVLQETQYF. CDR3 DNA sequence: TGTGCCAGCAGCCCTGGGACTAGCGGGGTTCTTCAAGAGACCCAGTACTTC. The whole variable domain, remainder taken from reference TRBV11-3 and TRBJ2-5, is EAGVVQSPRYKIIEKKQPVAFWCNPISGHNTLYWYLQNLGQGPELLIRYENEEAVDDSQLPKDRFSAERLKGVDSTLKIQPAELGDSAVYLCASSPGTSGVLQETQYFGPGTRLLVL.

As for this clone: Mismatch with germline at one junction end may stem from a read error. Distinct nucleotide sequences in the sample also encode this CDR3. The chain carries TRBV7-9 and TRBJ1-6, with D tentatively TRBD1 (5 bases). From germline, CDR1 is SEHNR and CDR2 FQNEAQ (reference sequence). CDR3 length: 15 residues. This CDR3 is CASSLGAGQDSPLHF. CDR3 bases: TGTGCCAGCAGCTTAGGGGCAGGGCAAGATTCACCCCTACACTTT.

CDR3 residues: CASSEGPTSGGAETQYF. The CDR3 nucleotides are TGTGCCAGCAGCGAGGGACCCACTAGCGGGGGGGCTGAGACCCAGTACTTC. The chain carries TRBV9 and TRBJ2-5, with 13 bases identical to TRBD2. The germline V gene has CDR1 SGDLS and CDR2 YYNGEE. With V trimmed by 3 bases and J by 5 bases, 10 bases remained unmatched. This CDR3 is 17 amino acids long.

The rearrangement links TRBV7-9 to TRBJ2-5, with TRBD2 matching 8 bases. The CDR3 is 13 residues long. After removal of 5 bases from V and 5 bases from J, the junction contained 4 bases not matched to a gene. Germline values: CDR1 SEHNR, CDR2 FQNEAQ (reference sequence). The CDR3 region has the DNA TGTGCCAGCAGCCCGGGAGGGGTGGAGACCCAGTACTTC. Translation: CASSPGGVETQYF.

This clone was observed a few times. The sample carries other DNA sequences with the same CDR3. The J gene is TRBJ2-5, the V gene TRBV20-1; possibly TRBD1 for D (5 bases). The CDR3 covers 10 residues. Germline values: CDR1 DFQATT, CDR2 SNEGSKA (reference sequence). V was clipped by 5 bases and J by 5 bases, with 6 bases between them. DNA of the CDR3: TGCAGTGCTTCAGGGGAGACCCAGTACTTC. Translated: CSASGETQYF.

The CDR3 bases are TGTGCCAGCTCTCCCGGACTAGCAAACATTCAGTACTTC. It codes for CASSPGLANIQYF. The chain links TRBV18 to TRBJ2-4, with 8 bases matching TRBD2. V trimming: 6 bases; J trimming: 6 bases; junction bases outside the gene matches: 4. The CDR3 has 13 amino acids. Germline V lookup: CDR1 KGHSH, CDR2 LQKENI.